A single sample is the source of the 23 T cell receptor beta chains below, sequenced in a study of identical twins. TCRdb independently ran MiXCR on the 5' RACE reads; one entry per CDR3 protein. The table shows hundreds of thousands of distinct CDR3 sequences, with approximately 13% occurring only once. These records were also assigned to another study, of yellow fever vaccine responses in identical twins.

Source material: PBMCs. These receptors all stem from a young woman in good health.

This clonotype was counted only a few times. V gene TRBV12-3 or TRBV12-4 combines with J gene TRBJ1-2; 7 positions agree with TRBD1. There are 12 residues in the CDR3. Trimming cost V 5 bases and J 8 bases; bases outside gene matches: 5. The chain's CDR3 is CASSDRAGGYTF. DNA of the CDR3: TGTGCCAGCAGTGACAGGGCAGGAGGCTACACCTTC.

This clonotype was detected many times. The chain couples TRBV7-3 to TRBJ2-1, with TRBD2 matching 8 bases. Trimming removed 5 bases from V and 10 bases from J; junction bases left unmatched: 4. The CDR3 totals 12 residues. Per germline, CDR1 SGHTA and CDR2 FQGTGA. CDR3 amino acids: CASSPTSGEQFF. DNA of the CDR3: TGTGCCAGCAGCCCAACTAGCGGAGAGCAGTTCTTC.

This chain joins TRBV9 and TRBJ2-3; 8 positions match TRBD2. Germline-derived CDR1 and CDR2 are SGDLS and YYNGEE. V lost 0 bases, J lost 1 base, and 4 bases stayed unmatched. CDR3 length: 16 residues. In DNA form, the CDR3 reads TGTGCCAGCAGCGTAGCGACGGGGGGGCGCACAGATACGCAGTATTTT. Amino acids: CASSVATGGRTDTQYF.

This chain links TRBV5-1 with TRBJ2-6; 9 positions agree with TRBD1. V lost 4 bases to trimming and J lost 0 bases; unmatched junction nucleotides: 5. The germline CDR1 and CDR2 sequences are SGHRS and YFSETQ. This CDR3 has 17 residues. DNA of the CDR3: TGCGCCAGCAGCATTGGACAGGGGACCTCTGGGGCCAACGTCCTGACTTTC. This sequence encodes CASSIGQGTSGANVLTF.

This clonotype occurred a few times. This chain connects TRBV7-2 to TRBJ2-2; 11 nucleotides align to TRBD2. V lost 6 bases, J lost 3 bases, and 3 bases stayed unmatched. The CDR3 has 15 amino acids. Germline-derived CDR1 and CDR2 are SGHTA and FQGNSA. CDR3 sequence: CASRGTSGYTGELFF. DNA for the CDR3: TGTGCCAGCAGGGGGACTAGCGGATACACCGGGGAGCTGTTTTTT. The entire variable domain, with the rest obtained from reference TRBV7-2 and TRBJ2-2, is as follows: GAGVSQSPSNKVTEKGKDVELRCDPISGHTALYWYRQSLGQGLEFLIYFQGNSAPDKSGLPSDRFSAERTGGSVSTLTIQRTQQEDSAVYLCASRGTSGYTGELFFGEGSRLTVL.

This clonotype was counted between two and nine times. The rearrangement links TRBV5-1 to TRBJ2-4; TRBD2 is a possible D gene (6 bases). The germline gives CDR1 SGHRS, CDR2 YFSETQ. V lost 4 bases, J lost 6 bases, and 14 bases lay in between. This CDR3 comprises 14 residues. The CDR3 sequence: CASSGGLRANIQYF. The DNA of the CDR3 is TGCGCCAGCAGCGGGGGACTGCGGGCAAACATTCAGTACTTC.

In its sample, this clonotype was seen a few times. Its ends do not fully match the called genes, so a read error is possible. This chain joins TRBV20-1 and TRBJ2-1; TRBD2 aligns across 12 bases. Germline CDR1 reads DFQATT; CDR2 reads SNEGSKA (reference sequence). There are 17 residues in the CDR3. The chain's CDR3 is CCARGLRLAGGPHEQFF. Here the CDR3 DNA reads TGCTGTGCTAGAGGGCTTCGGCTAGCGGGAGGGCCTCATGAGCAGTTCTTC.

This chain links TRBV5-1 with TRBJ2-7; no reliable D call. This CDR3 has 15 amino acids. CDR1 and CDR2 from the germline V gene are SGHRS and YFSETQ. Trimming removed 0 bases from V and 2 bases from J, with 12 bases in between. The DNA of the CDR3 is TGCGCCAGCAGCTTGGATGGCAGATCCACCTACGAGCAGTACTTC. It translates to CASSLDGRSTYEQYF.

The chain couples TRBV11-1 to TRBJ2-1; TRBD2 agrees at 12 bases. CDR1 is SGHAT, CDR2 FQDESV, per germline (reference sequence). Trimming took 0 bases from V and 7 from J; bases not matched to a gene: 10. This CDR3 region has 18 residues. This chain's CDR3 is CASSLAGRLAGGWNEQFF. CDR3 nucleotides: TGTGCCAGCAGCTTAGCGGGTCGTCTAGCGGGGGGGTGGAATGAGCAGTTCTTC.

In its sample, this clonotype was seen a few times. CDR3 in DNA: TGTGCCATCAGTGACTCCGGGACTAAAGATGAGCAGTTCTTC. Translating gives CAISDSGTKDEQFF. This chain connects TRBV10-3 to TRBJ2-1; 7 bases map to TRBD2. CDR1 and CDR2 (germline): ENHRY, SYGVKD. Trimming took 3 bases from V and 8 from J; bases not matched to a gene: 7. This CDR3 spans 14 amino acids.

This clonotype occurred many times. The rearrangement uses TRBV10-2 and TRBJ2-7, with a possible D match to TRBD1 (5 bases). Trimming left V 2 bases short and J 1 base short, with 12 bases between. CDR3 size: 15 residues. Per the germline V gene, CDR1 is WSHSY and CDR2 is SAAADI. The CDR3 DNA follows: TGCGCCAGCAGTGAGACAGGTCTAGGATCCTACGAGCAGTACGTC. Translation gives CASSETGLGSYEQYV.

This clonotype showed up just a few times. The chain carries TRBV6-5 and TRBJ2-6, with no clear D. V dropped 0 bases and J dropped 1 base, with 10 bases sitting between them. Germline lookup yields CDR1 MNHEY and CDR2 SVGAGI. CDR3 length: 17 amino acids. This chain's CDR3 is CASSYSYSGSGANVLTF. In nucleotides, the CDR3 is TGTGCCAGCAGTTACTCTTATTCGGGTTCTGGGGCCAACGTCCTGACTTTC.

By sample share, this clonotype is medium-sized. This chain links TRBV6-4 with TRBJ2-1, with 10 bases lining up with TRBD2. The CDR3 contains 15 residues. Trimming cost V 6 bases and J 8 bases; bases outside gene matches: 10. In germline, CDR1 is MRHNA, CDR2 SNTAGT. DNA of the CDR3: TGTGCCAGCAGCGATAGGAGCGGGGGGGCCGATGAGCAGTTCTTC. As protein: CASSDRSGGADEQFF.

The chain uses TRBV28 and TRBJ2-7; D is possibly TRBD1 (5 bases). V lost 7 bases and J 0 bases, leaving 16 bases between the germline ends. The V gene's germline CDR1 is MDHEN and CDR2 SYDVKM. The CDR3 length is 15 residues. CDR3 bases: TGTGCCAGCATCGGTACAGGACGCTTCTCCTACGAGCAGTACTTC. Translated, it gives CASIGTGRFSYEQYF.

In its sample, this clonotype was seen a few times. V and J are TRBV20-1 and TRBJ2-1; tentatively, D is TRBD2 (6 bases). Germline lookup yields CDR1 DFQATT and CDR2 SNEGSKA (reference sequence). The CDR3 length is 13 residues. V was shortened by 6 bases and J by 5 bases, with 14 bases between the two germline ends. CDR3 sequence: CSADLRRDNEQFF. Here the CDR3 DNA reads TGCAGTGCCGACCTTAGGAGGGACAATGAGCAGTTCTTC.

A few counts support this clonotype. This chain links TRBV6-4 with TRBJ2-1; 10 nucleotides align to TRBD2. Germline V gives CDR1 MRHNA, CDR2 SNTAGT. The junction had 9 bases not matched to a gene; V was cut back by 4 bases and J by 6 bases. This CDR3 has 16 residues. The CDR3 region has the DNA TGTGCCAGCAGTGGGGTAGCGGGGGGCCGGGGCAATGAGCAGTTCTTC. Its translation is CASSGVAGGRGNEQFF.

In this sample, this clonotype turned up many times. The CDR3 sequence: CASSVGGGGQPQHF. CDR3 in DNA: TGTGCCAGCAGTGTCGGGGGTGGCGGTCAGCCCCAGCATTTT. The J gene is TRBJ1-5, the V gene TRBV12-3 or TRBV12-4; TRBD1 might be the D (5 bases). V was shortened by 5 bases and J by 6 bases, with 14 bases between the two germline ends. The CDR3 is 14 residues long.

A few counts support this clonotype. This chain joins TRBV20-1 and TRBJ2-7; 11 nucleotides match TRBD2. The CDR3 is 16 amino acids. After removal of 1 base from V and 5 bases from J, the junction contained 10 bases not matched to a gene. Looked up from germline, CDR1 is DFQATT and CDR2 is SNEGSKA (reference sequence). The CDR3: CSARVGLLAGANEQYF. The CDR3 DNA sequence: TGCAGTGCTAGAGTGGGGCTACTAGCGGGAGCCAACGAGCAGTACTTC.

This clonotype was seen more than once but under ten times. J is TRBJ2-2 and V is TRBV12-3 or TRBV12-4, with a possible D match to TRBD2 (5 bases). The V gene lost 2 bases and the J gene lost 7 bases, with 11 bases spanning the gap. The CDR3 has 14 residues. The DNA of the CDR3 is TGTGCCAGCAGTTTACGCGGGTTGGGCGGGGAGCTGTTTTTT. It translates to CASSLRGLGGELFF.

This clonotype has only a few counts. J is TRBJ1-6 and V is TRBV7-6, with TRBD1 matching over 7 bases. Germline V gene data show CDR1 as SGHVS and CDR2 as FNYEAQ. The CDR3 is 15 residues long. V gave up 2 bases and J gave up 10 bases; unmatched junction bases: 8. For the CDR3, the DNA is TGTGCCAGCAGCTTAAACCCGACAGGGCGGTCACCCCTCCACTTT. This codes for CASSLNPTGRSPLHF.

V usage is TRBV28 and J usage is TRBJ2-3; TRBD1 agrees at 10 bases. Germline V lookup: CDR1 MDHEN, CDR2 SYDVKM. Trimming took 6 bases from V and 4 from J; bases not matched to a gene: 10. There are 16 residues in the CDR3. The DNA for the CDR3 is TGTGCCAGCAGCCTCTCCGGGACAGGGGATCCAGATACGCAGTATTTT. Translated, it gives CASSLSGTGDPDTQYF.

This clonotype was seen more than once but under ten times. The CDR3 DNA sequence: TGTGCCAGCGGACAAGCCTATGGCTACACCTTC. It specifies CASGQAYGYTF. V and J are TRBV28 and TRBJ1-2; maybe TRBD1 (5 bases). The CDR3 has 11 residues. The germline gives CDR1 MDHEN, CDR2 SYDVKM. The germline V and J ends were trimmed by 8 bases and 4 bases, with 8 bases remaining between them.

There are many counts of this clonotype. V is TRBV11-2 and J is TRBJ1-3; D gene ambiguous. The length of the CDR3 is 14 residues. Germline CDR1 reads SGHAT; CDR2 reads FQNNGV. V lost 0 bases and J 2 bases, leaving 5 bases between the germline ends. CDR3 in amino acids: CASSLEGTGNTIYF. The CDR3 coding sequence is TGTGCCAGCAGCTTAGAAGGGACTGGAAACACCATATATTTT.